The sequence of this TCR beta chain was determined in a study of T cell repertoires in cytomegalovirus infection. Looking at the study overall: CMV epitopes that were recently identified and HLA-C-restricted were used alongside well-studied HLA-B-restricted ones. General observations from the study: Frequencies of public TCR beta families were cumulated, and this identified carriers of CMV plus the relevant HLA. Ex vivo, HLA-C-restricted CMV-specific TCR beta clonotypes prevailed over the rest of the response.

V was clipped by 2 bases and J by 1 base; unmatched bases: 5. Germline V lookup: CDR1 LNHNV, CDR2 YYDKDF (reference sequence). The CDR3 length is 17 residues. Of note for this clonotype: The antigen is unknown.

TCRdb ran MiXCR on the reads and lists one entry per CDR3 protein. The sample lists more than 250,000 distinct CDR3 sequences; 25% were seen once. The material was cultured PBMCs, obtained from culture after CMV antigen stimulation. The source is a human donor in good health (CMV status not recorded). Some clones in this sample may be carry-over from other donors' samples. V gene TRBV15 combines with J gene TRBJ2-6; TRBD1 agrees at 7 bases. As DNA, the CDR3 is TGTGCCACCAGCAGACCGGGACAGCCTTCTGGGGCCAACGTCCTGACTTTC. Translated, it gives CATSRPGQPSGANVLTF.